This T cell receptor beta chain was identified in a study of post-analysis software for immune sequencing data. Overall study findings and caveats: By F measure, strong co-clustering occurred among samples prepared in the same batch. Multiple sclerosis patients had significantly lower normalized Chao1 diversity than controls.

Worth noting for this clonotype: Its antigen is not identified.

Every TCR beta cDNA library bore unique molecular identifiers. The source material, roughly 0.9 to 11 million T cells, gave rise to 450,000 to 550,000 cDNA molecules. TCRdb fed the PCR reads into MiXCR, producing one record per CDR3 protein. The sample yields approximately 460,000 distinct CDR3 sequences, nearly 45% seen once. Material: blood. This clonotype was obtained from a girl between 10 and 17 years old with multiple sclerosis.

The CDR3 spells CASSSSMNTIYF. The CDR3 nucleotides read TGTGCCAGCAGTTCCTCCATGAACACCATATATTTT. The chain joins TRBV28 to TRBJ1-3; D not certain. V was pared by 4 bases and J by 7 bases, with 8 bases between. The CDR3 spans 12 residues. CDR1 and CDR2 (germline): MDHEN, SYDVKM.